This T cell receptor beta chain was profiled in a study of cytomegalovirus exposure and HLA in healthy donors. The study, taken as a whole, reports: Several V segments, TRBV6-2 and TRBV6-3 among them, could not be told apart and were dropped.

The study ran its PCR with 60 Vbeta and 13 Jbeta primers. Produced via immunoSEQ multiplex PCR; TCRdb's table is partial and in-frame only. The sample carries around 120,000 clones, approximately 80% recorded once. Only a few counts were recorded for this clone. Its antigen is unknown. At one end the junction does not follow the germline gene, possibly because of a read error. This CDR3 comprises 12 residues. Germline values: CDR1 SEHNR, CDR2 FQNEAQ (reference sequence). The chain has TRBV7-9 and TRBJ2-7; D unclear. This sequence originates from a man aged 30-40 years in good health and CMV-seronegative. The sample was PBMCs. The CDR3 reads CSSSVDFYEQYF. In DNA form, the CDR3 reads TGTTCCAGCAGCGTCGACTTTTACGAGCAGTACTTC.